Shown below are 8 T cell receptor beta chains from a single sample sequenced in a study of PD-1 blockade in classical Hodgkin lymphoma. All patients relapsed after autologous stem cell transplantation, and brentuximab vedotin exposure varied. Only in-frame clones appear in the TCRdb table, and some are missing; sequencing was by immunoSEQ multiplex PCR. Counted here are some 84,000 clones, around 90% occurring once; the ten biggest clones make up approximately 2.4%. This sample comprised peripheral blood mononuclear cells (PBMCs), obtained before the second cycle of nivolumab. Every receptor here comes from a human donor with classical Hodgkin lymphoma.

The CDR3 coding sequence is TGTGCCAGCAGCTTGGGTATAGGGGCCCTCCTTAACACTGAAGCTTTCTTT. This sequence encodes CASSLGIGALLNTEAFF. This chain uses TRBV5-4 with TRBJ1-1; TRBD1 is a possible D gene (5 bases). Germline CDR1 SGHNT, CDR2 YYREEE (reference sequence). V was cut by 0 bases and J by 2 bases, with 17 bases left in between. The length of the CDR3 is 17 residues.

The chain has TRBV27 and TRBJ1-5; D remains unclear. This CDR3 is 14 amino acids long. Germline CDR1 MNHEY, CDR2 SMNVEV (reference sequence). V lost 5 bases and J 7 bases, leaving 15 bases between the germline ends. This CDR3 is CASSNRAGVQPQHF. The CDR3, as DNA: TGTGCCAGCAGTAACCGGGCCGGAGTCCAGCCCCAGCATTTT.

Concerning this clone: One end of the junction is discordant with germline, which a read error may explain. CDR3 in DNA: TGTGCCAGCAGTCAAGCCAAGGGCGATAGCGAACGGAAAAACATTCAGTACTTC. It encodes CASSQAKGDSERKNIQYF. This chain connects TRBV14 to TRBJ2-4, with a weak D call TRBD2 (5 bases). The CDR3 consists of 18 residues. Germline CDR1 reads SGHDN; CDR2 reads FVKESK.

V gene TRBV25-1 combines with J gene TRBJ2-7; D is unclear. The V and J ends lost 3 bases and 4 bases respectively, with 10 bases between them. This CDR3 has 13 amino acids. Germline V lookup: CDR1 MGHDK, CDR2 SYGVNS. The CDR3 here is CASSDRRSYEQYF. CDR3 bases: TGTGCCAGCAGTGATCGCAGGTCTTACGAGCAGTACTTC.

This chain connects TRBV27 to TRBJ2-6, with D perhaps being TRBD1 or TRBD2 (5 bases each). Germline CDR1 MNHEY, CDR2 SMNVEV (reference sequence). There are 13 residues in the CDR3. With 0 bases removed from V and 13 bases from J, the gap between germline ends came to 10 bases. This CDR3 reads CASSLSLGVVLTF. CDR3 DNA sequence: TGTGCCAGCAGTTTATCGTTGGGGGTAGTCCTGACTTTC.

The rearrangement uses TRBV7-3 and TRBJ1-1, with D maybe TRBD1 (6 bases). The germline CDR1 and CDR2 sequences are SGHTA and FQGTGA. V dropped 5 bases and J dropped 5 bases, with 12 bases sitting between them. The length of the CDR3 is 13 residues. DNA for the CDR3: TGTGCCAGCAGCAAACCGGGACAAACTGAAGCTTTCTTT. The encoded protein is CASSKPGQTEAFF.

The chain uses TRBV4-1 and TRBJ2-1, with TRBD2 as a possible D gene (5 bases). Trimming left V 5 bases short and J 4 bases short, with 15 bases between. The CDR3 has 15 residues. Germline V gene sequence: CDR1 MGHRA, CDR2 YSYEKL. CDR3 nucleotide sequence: TGCGCCAGCAGCGCGGAAAGGACTGTGTACAATGAGCAGTTCTTC. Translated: CASSAERTVYNEQFF.

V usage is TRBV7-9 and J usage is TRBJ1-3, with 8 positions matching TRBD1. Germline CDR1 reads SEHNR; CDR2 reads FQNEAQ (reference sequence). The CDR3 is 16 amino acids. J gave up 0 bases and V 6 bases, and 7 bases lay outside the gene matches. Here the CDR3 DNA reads TGTGCCAGCAGTTTACGAACAGGGGGCTCTGGAAACACCATATATTTT. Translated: CASSLRTGGSGNTIYF.